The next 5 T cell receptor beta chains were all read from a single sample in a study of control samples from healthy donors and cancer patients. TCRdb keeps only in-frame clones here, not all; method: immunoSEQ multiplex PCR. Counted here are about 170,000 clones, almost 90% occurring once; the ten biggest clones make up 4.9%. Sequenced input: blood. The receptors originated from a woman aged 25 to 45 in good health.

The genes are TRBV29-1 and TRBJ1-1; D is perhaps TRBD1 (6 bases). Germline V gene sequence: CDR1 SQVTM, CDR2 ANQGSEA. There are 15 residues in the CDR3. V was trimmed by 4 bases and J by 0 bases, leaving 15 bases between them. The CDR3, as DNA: TGCAGCGTTGTTGTGGGGGCGGGGGTGAACACTGAAGCTTTCTTT. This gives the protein CSVVVGAGVNTEAFF.

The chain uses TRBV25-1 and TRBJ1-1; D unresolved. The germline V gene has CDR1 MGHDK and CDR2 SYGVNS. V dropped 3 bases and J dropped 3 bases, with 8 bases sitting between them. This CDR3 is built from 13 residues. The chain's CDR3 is CASSDGVYTEAFF. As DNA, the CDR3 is TGTGCCAGCAGTGATGGGGTTTACACTGAAGCTTTCTTT.

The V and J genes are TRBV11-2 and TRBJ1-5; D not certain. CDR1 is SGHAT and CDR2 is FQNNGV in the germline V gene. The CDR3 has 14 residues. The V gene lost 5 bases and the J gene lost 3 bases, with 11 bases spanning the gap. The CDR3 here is CASSRDGFNQPQHF. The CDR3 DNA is TGTGCCAGCAGCCGAGACGGCTTCAATCAGCCCCAGCATTTT.

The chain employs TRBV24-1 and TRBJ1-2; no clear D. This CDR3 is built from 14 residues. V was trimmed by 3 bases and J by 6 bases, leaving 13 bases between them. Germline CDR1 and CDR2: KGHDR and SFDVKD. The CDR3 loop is CATSDGSGGNGYTF. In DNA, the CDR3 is TGTGCCACCAGTGATGGTAGCGGAGGGAATGGCTACACCTTC.

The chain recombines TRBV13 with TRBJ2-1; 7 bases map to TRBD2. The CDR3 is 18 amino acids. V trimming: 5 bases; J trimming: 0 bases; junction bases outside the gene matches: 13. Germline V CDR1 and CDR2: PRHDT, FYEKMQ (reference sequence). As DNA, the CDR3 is TGTGCCAGCAGCCCGAGTATAGAAGCGGGGAGCTCCTACAATGAGCAGTTCTTC. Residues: CASSPSIEAGSSYNEQFF.